This record looks at one T cell receptor (beta chain) sequence and its context. These data belong to a study of blood T cells in healthy people across ages. The use of a sample-barcoded 5' primer and a J-beta primer mix characterized a second PCR of roughly 6 to 11 cycles. TCRdb re-called the 5' RACE reads with MiXCR, one entry per CDR3 protein. This table holds some 710,000 distinct CDR3 sequences, 35% to 60% found once. The clonotype originates from a man older than 75 in good health. The specimen sequenced was blood.

For the CDR3, the DNA is TGTGCCAGCACCCCCGGACAGGGGAAGGTGGATTCACCCCTCCACTTT. As protein: CASTPGQGKVDSPLHF. The chain employs TRBV5-4 and TRBJ1-6, with TRBD1 identical over 9 bases. This CDR3 comprises 16 residues. V lost 6 bases, J lost 8 bases, and 12 bases stayed unmatched. Germline CDR1 reads SGHNT; CDR2 reads YYREEE (reference sequence).